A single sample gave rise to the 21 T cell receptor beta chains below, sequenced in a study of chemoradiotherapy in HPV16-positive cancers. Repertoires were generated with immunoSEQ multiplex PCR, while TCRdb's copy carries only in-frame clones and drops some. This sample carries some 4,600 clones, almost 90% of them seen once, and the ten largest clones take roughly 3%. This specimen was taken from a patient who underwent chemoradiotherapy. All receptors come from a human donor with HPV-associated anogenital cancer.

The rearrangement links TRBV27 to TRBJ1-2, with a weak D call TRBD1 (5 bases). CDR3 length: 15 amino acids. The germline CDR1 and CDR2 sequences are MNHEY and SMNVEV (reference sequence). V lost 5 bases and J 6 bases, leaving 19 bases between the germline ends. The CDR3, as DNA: TGTGCCAGCAGTCCTTTCGCGGCAGGGAAGAATGGCTACACCTTC. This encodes CASSPFAAGKNGYTF.

CDR3: CASSSGLAGQNEQFF. The CDR3 DNA follows: TGTGCCAGCAGCTCTGGACTAGCGGGACAAAATGAGCAGTTCTTC. The gene calls are TRBV5-4 and TRBJ2-1; TRBD2 agrees at 12 bases. The CDR3 loop spans 15 amino acids. Trimming cost V 3 bases and J 7 bases; bases outside gene matches: 5. Germline V gene data show CDR1 as SGHNT and CDR2 as YYREEE (reference sequence).

CDR3 residues: CASSQDVSFLDEQFF. The CDR3 region has the DNA TGTGCCAGCAGCCAAGATGTGAGTTTTTTGGATGAGCAGTTCTTC. The gene calls are TRBV4-2 and TRBJ2-1; D gene unclear. CDR3 length: 15 residues. V was shortened by 0 bases and J by 8 bases, with 14 bases between the two germline ends. Germline V gene sequence: CDR1 LGHNA, CDR2 YNFKEQ.

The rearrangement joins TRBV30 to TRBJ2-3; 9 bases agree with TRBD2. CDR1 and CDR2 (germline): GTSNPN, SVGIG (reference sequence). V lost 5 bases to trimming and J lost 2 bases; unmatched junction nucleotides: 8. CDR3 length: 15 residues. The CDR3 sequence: CAWALAGPITDTQYF. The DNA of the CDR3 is TGTGCCTGGGCCCTAGCGGGGCCGATCACAGATACGCAGTATTTT. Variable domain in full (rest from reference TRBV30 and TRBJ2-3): SQTIHQWPATLVQPVGSPLSLECTVEGTSNPNLYWYRQAAGRGLQLLFYSVGIGQISSEVPQNLSASRPQDRQFILSSKKLLLSDSGFYLCAWALAGPITDTQYFGPGTRLTVL.

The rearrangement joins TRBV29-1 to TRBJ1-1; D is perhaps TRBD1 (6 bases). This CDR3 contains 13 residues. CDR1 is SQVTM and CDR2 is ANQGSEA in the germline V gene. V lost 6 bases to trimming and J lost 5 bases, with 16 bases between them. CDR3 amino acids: CSVATGLSTEAFF. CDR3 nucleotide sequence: TGCAGCGTCGCCACAGGGTTGAGTACTGAAGCTTTCTTT.

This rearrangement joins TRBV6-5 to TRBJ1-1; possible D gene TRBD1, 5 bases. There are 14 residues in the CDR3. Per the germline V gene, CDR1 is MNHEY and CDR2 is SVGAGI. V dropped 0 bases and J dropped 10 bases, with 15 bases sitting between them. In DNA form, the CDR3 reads TGTGCCAGCAGTTACTCTGGTGGCAGGGCGATAGCTTTCTTT. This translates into CASSYSGGRAIAFF.

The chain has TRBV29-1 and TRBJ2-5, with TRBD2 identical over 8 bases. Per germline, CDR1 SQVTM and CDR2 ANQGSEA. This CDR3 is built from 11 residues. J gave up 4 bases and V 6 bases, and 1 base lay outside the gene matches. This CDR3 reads CSVGLVETQYF. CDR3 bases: TGCAGCGTGGGACTAGTAGAGACCCAGTACTTC.

CDR3 sequence: CASSTGQGDEKLFF. CDR3 sequence (DNA): TGCGCCAGCAGCACTGGACAGGGGGACGAAAAACTGTTTTTT. The chain joins TRBV5-1 to TRBJ1-4, with 10 bases lining up with TRBD1. CDR1 and CDR2 (germline): SGHRS, YFSETQ. The CDR3 runs to 14 residues. The trim removed 4 bases at V and 8 bases at J, leaving 5 bases unmatched.

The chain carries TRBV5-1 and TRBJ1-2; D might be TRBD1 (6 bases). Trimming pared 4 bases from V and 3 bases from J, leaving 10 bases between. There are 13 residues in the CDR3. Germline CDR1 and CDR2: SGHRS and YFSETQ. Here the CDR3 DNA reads TGCGCCAGCAGCGTACAGGGAGACTATGGCTACACCTTC. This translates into CASSVQGDYGYTF.

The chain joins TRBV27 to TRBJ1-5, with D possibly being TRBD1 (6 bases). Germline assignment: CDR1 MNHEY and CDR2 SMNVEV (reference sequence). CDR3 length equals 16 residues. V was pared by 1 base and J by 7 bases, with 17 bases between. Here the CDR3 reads CASSLFAGGPRQPQHF. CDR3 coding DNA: TGTGCCAGCAGTTTATTTGCGGGGGGGCCGAGGCAGCCCCAGCATTTT.

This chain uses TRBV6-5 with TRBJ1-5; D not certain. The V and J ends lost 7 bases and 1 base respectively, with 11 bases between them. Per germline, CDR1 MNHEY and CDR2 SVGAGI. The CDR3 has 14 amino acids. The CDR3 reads CASTPPGSNQPQHF. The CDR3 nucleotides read TGTGCCAGCACCCCCCCCGGGAGCAATCAGCCCCAGCATTTT.

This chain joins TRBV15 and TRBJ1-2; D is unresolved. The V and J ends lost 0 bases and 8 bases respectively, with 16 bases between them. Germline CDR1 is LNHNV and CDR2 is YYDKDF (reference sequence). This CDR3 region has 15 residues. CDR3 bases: TGTGCCACCAGCAGAGACTTCCCGGCCCCTGGGGGCTACACCTTC. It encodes CATSRDFPAPGGYTF.

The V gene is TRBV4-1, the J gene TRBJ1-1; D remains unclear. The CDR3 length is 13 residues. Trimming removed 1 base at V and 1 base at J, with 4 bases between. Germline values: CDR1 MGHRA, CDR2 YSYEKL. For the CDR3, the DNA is TGCGCCAGCAGCCAAGTAAGGAACACTGAAGCTTTCTTT. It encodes CASSQVRNTEAFF.

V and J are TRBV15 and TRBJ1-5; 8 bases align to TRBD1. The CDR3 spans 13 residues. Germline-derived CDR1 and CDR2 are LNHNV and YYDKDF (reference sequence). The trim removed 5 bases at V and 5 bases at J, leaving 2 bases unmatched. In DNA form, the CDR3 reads TGTGCCACCAGCGACAGGGGCTATCAGCCCCAGCATTTT. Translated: CATSDRGYQPQHF. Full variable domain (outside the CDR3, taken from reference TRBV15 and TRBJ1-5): DAMVIQNPRYQVTQFGKPVTLSCSQTLNHNVMYWYQQKSSQAPKLLFHYYDKDFNNEADTPDNFQSRRPNTSFCFLDIRSPGLGDTAMYLCATSDRGYQPQHFGDGTRLSIL.

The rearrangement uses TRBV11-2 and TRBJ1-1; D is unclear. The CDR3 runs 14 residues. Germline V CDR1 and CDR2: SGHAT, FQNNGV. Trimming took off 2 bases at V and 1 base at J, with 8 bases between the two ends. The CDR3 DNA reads TGTGCCAGCAGCTTAAACGGGAAGAACACTGAAGCTTTCTTT. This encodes CASSLNGKNTEAFF.

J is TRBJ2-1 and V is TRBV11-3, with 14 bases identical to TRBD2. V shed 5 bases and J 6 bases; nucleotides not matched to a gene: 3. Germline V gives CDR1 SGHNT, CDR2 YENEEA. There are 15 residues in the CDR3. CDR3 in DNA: TGTGCCAGCAGCCCGGGACTAGCGGGAGTCAATGAGCAGTTCTTC. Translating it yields CASSPGLAGVNEQFF. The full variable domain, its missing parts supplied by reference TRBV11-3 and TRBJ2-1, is EAGVVQSPRYKIIEKKQPVAFWCNPISGHNTLYWYLQNLGQGPELLIRYENEEAVDDSQLPKDRFSAERLKGVDSTLKIQPAELGDSAVYLCASSPGLAGVNEQFFGPGTRLTVL.

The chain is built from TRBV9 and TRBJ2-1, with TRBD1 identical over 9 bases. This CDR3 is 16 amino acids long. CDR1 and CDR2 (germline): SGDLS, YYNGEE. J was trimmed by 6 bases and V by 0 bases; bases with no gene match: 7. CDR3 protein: CASSVARGTGLNEQFF. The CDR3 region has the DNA TGTGCCAGCAGCGTAGCTAGGGGGACAGGGCTCAATGAGCAGTTCTTC.

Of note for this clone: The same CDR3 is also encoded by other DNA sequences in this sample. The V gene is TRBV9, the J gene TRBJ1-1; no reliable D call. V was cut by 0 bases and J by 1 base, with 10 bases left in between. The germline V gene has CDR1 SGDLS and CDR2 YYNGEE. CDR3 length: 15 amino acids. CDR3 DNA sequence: TGTGCCAGCAGCGTAGGATCCCTGGGGAACACTGAAGCTTTCTTT. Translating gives CASSVGSLGNTEAFF.

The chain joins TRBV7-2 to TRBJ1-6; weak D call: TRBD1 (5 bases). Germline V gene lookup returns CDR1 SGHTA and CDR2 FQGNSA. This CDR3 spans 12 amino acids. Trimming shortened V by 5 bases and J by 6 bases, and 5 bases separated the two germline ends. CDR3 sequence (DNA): TGTGCCAGCAGCCAGGGTAATTCACCCCTCCACTTT. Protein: CASSQGNSPLHF.

CDR3 region: CASSTYGRGARTEAFF. The CDR3 bases are TGTGCCAGCAGCACATACGGACGGGGGGCAAGGACTGAAGCTTTCTTT. V and J are TRBV7-9 and TRBJ1-1, with D maybe TRBD1 (6 bases). In germline, CDR1 is SEHNR, CDR2 FQNEAQ (reference sequence). V was trimmed by 5 bases and J by 5 bases, leaving 21 bases between them. The CDR3 sequence is 16 residues long.

CDR3 coding DNA: TGTGCCAGCAGCGTAGGAGCCAGGGGAGATGTTCGGAATAACTACGAGCAGTACTTC. This translates into CASSVGARGDVRNNYEQYF. This rearrangement joins TRBV9 to TRBJ2-7; possibly TRBD1 for D (6 bases). This CDR3 comprises 19 residues. Germline CDR1 is SGDLS and CDR2 is YYNGEE. V lost 0 bases, J lost 3 bases, and 25 bases lay in between.